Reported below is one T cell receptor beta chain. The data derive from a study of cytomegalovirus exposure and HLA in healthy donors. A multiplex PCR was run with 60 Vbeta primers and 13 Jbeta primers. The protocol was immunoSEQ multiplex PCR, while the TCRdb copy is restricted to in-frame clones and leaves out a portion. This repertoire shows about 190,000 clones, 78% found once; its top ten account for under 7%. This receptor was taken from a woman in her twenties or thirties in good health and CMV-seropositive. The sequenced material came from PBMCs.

CDR3 sequence (DNA): TGTGCCAGCAGCAGCCCTAGCGGGAGGCTCTACGAGCAGTACTTC. The encoded protein is CASSSPSGRLYEQYF. The genes are TRBV5-6 and TRBJ2-7; 11 nucleotides align to TRBD2. In germline, CDR1 is SGHDT, CDR2 YYEEEE. The CDR3 contains 15 residues. J gave up 3 bases and V 4 bases, and 6 bases lay outside the gene matches. Drawing the rest from reference TRBV5-6 and TRBJ2-7, the complete variable domain is DAGVTQSPTHLIKTRGQQVTLRCSPKSGHDTVSWYQQALGQGPQFIFQYYEEEERQRGNFPDRFSGHQFPNYSSELNVNALLLGDSALYLCASSSPSGRLYEQYFGPGTRLTVT.